The 26 T cell receptor beta chains reported below all come from one sample, sequenced in a study of shared clonotypes between healthy human individuals. Libraries were prepared by immunoSEQ multiplex PCR; TCRdb keeps only in-frame clonotypes and omits some of them. In the table there are about 650,000 clones, around 95% of which are singletons. In the naive CD8 group, cells lacked CD45RO and were positively selected for CCR7, so terminally differentiated effector memory CD45RA+ cells were left out. Material for sequencing was naive CD8+ T cells sorted from blood. The receptors derive from a woman aged 25 to 39 in good health.

In this sample, this clone turned up once. This chain joins TRBV4-1 and TRBJ2-4; D might be TRBD1 (5 bases). The CDR3 sequence is 17 residues long. Trimming took off 2 bases at V and 1 base at J, with 15 bases between the two ends. The germline CDR1 and CDR2 sequences are MGHRA and YSYEKL. The CDR3 protein is CASSQRILTVAKNIQYF. The CDR3 DNA sequence: TGCGCCAGCAGCCAAAGGATCCTGACAGTTGCCAAAAACATTCAGTACTTC.

The rearrangement links TRBV7-9 to TRBJ2-5, with D possibly matching TRBD2 (6 bases). There are 17 residues in the CDR3. Germline V gene sequence: CDR1 SEHNR, CDR2 FQNEAQ (reference sequence). Trimming shortened V by 1 base and J by 1 base, and 16 bases separated the two germline ends. CDR3 residues: CASSLGTTVAVQETQYF. CDR3 sequence (DNA): TGTGCCAGCAGCTTAGGGACTACTGTCGCGGTCCAAGAGACCCAGTACTTC.

This chain connects TRBV7-9 to TRBJ1-1; D call uncertain. Deletions cut 1 base from V and 13 bases from J, with 13 bases between. Germline-derived CDR1 and CDR2 are SEHNR and FQNEAQ (reference sequence). The CDR3 consists of 12 residues. CDR3 nucleotide sequence: TGTGCCAGCAGCTTAGGGGTCCTTGACGTTTTCTTT. This encodes CASSLGVLDVFF.

V and J are TRBV28 and TRBJ2-5, with 10 nucleotides matching TRBD2. Per germline, CDR1 MDHEN and CDR2 SYDVKM. J lost 2 bases, V lost 3 bases, and 12 bases had no gene match. This CDR3 region has 18 residues. This CDR3 reads CASSFHLQREGGQETQYF. The DNA for the CDR3 is TGTGCCAGCAGTTTTCATCTCCAGCGGGAGGGGGGACAAGAGACCCAGTACTTC.

The rearrangement uses TRBV6-5 and TRBJ2-7; D unresolved. Looked up from germline, CDR1 is MNHEY and CDR2 is SVGAGI. The CDR3 has 16 amino acids. Trimming stripped 0 bases from V and 0 bases from J, with 12 bases between. The CDR3 bases are TGTGCCAGCAGTTACTCGGCAGGACCCCACTCCTACGAGCAGTACTTC. Its protein product is CASSYSAGPHSYEQYF.

The J gene is TRBJ1-1, the V gene TRBV13, with D possibly TRBD1 on 6 matching bases. Per the germline V gene, CDR1 is PRHDT and CDR2 is FYEKMQ (reference sequence). The CDR3 has 13 residues. The ends were cut back, 3 bases at V and 8 bases at J, with 13 bases in the middle. The CDR3 nucleotides read TGTGCCAGCAGCTTCGGGCAGGGGAGCGAAGCTTTCTTT. Translated: CASSFGQGSEAFF.

This clone was recorded once. This chain joins TRBV5-8 and TRBJ1-5; TRBD1 agrees at 8 bases. CDR3 size: 15 residues. The trim removed 3 bases at V and 3 bases at J, leaving 5 bases unmatched. Germline V gives CDR1 SGHTS, CDR2 YDEGEE. CDR3 sequence (DNA): TGTGCCAGCAGCTGGACAGGGTCGAACAATCAGCCCCAGCATTTT. Protein: CASSWTGSNNQPQHF.

The chain links TRBV27 to TRBJ2-6; D unresolved. This CDR3 region has 15 residues. With 5 bases removed from V and 0 bases from J, the gap between germline ends came to 8 bases. Germline lookup yields CDR1 MNHEY and CDR2 SMNVEV (reference sequence). CDR3 coding DNA: TGTGCCAGCAGTCCCAGCCGCTCTGGGGCCAACGTCCTGACTTTC. Translating gives CASSPSRSGANVLTF.

The chain joins TRBV19 to TRBJ1-1, with 7 bases lining up with TRBD1. The germline V gene has CDR1 LNHDA and CDR2 SQIVND (reference sequence). V was pared by 7 bases and J by 1 base, with 15 bases of the junction left unmatched. The CDR3 has 17 amino acids. The CDR3 loop is CASNNLGEGQQNTEAFF. CDR3 nucleotide sequence: TGTGCCAGTAACAACCTCGGAGAGGGACAGCAGAACACTGAAGCTTTCTTT. Variable domain in full (rest from reference TRBV19 and TRBJ1-1): DGGITQSPKYLFRKEGQNVTLSCEQNLNHDAMYWYRQDPGQGLRLIYYSQIVNDFQKGDIAEGYSVSREKKESFPLTVTSAQKNPTAFYLCASNNLGEGQQNTEAFFGQGTRLTVV.

The chain couples TRBV25-1 to TRBJ2-5; no definite D call. CDR3 length: 16 residues. Germline lookup yields CDR1 MGHDK and CDR2 SYGVNS. Trimming pared 5 bases from V and 2 bases from J, leaving 18 bases between. The CDR3 loop reads CASSPRTFHNQETQYF. The CDR3 region has the DNA TGTGCCAGCAGTCCAAGGACGTTTCATAATCAAGAGACCCAGTACTTC.

J is TRBJ2-7 and V is TRBV9; tentative D call: TRBD2 (6 bases). V shed 0 bases and J shed 3 bases, with 13 bases lying between them. Germline CDR1 is SGDLS and CDR2 is YYNGEE. The CDR3 contains 15 residues. CDR3 residues: CASSVATGGFYEQYF. CDR3 in DNA: TGTGCCAGCAGCGTAGCTACCGGAGGGTTCTACGAGCAGTACTTC.

V usage is TRBV27 and J usage is TRBJ1-2; 7 positions agree with TRBD1. This CDR3 has 13 residues. The germline V gene encodes CDR1 MNHEY and CDR2 SMNVEV (reference sequence). V lost 6 bases to trimming and J lost 6 bases; unmatched junction nucleotides: 7. The CDR3 bases are TGTGCCAGCAGAACCAGGGGGGGGAATGGCTACACCTTC. This translates into CASRTRGGNGYTF.

The V and J genes are TRBV7-3 and TRBJ2-1; D not certain. The V and J ends lost 5 bases and 5 bases respectively, with 10 bases between them. This CDR3 is 13 amino acids long. The germline CDR1 and CDR2 sequences are SGHTA and FQGTGA. The CDR3 sequence is CASSRIGDNEQFF. In DNA form, the CDR3 reads TGTGCCAGCAGCCGAATAGGTGACAATGAGCAGTTCTTC.

The chain is built from TRBV28 and TRBJ1-1, with D unclear. The germline gives CDR1 MDHEN, CDR2 SYDVKM. V dropped 0 bases and J dropped 5 bases, with 10 bases sitting between them. The length of the CDR3 is 14 residues. The DNA for the CDR3 is TGTGCCAGCAGTTTATGGTCACCGGGAACTGAAGCTTTCTTT. It encodes CASSLWSPGTEAFF.

The V and J genes are TRBV9 and TRBJ2-7, with D hard to call. Germline CDR1 and CDR2: SGDLS and YYNGEE. The V gene lost 0 bases and the J gene lost 2 bases, with 9 bases spanning the gap. This CDR3 contains 14 residues. The DNA for the CDR3 is TGTGCCAGCAGCGTAGCTGGACCCGCCTACGAGCAGTACTTC. Protein product: CASSVAGPAYEQYF.

The V and J genes are TRBV27 and TRBJ1-2; 7 bases line up with TRBD1. CDR3 length: 16 amino acids. Germline assignment: CDR1 MNHEY and CDR2 SMNVEV (reference sequence). Losses at the gene ends were 3 bases for V and 2 bases for J; bases not matched to a gene: 9. The CDR3 bases are TGTGCCAGCAGTTTTTCGGAGGGACAGACCAACTATGGCTACACCTTC. Protein: CASSFSEGQTNYGYTF.

This clone is a singleton in its sample. The chain combines TRBV13 with TRBJ2-5; tentatively, D is TRBD1 (6 bases). Trimming removed 5 bases at V and 0 bases at J, with 10 bases between. Germline V gene lookup returns CDR1 PRHDT and CDR2 FYEKMQ (reference sequence). The CDR3 covers 14 residues. CDR3 residues: CASSPAGDQETQYF. The CDR3 region has the DNA TGTGCCAGCAGCCCAGCAGGGGACCAAGAGACCCAGTACTTC. Combining the CDR3 with reference TRBV13 and TRBJ2-5 gives the whole variable domain AAGVIQSPRHLIKEKRETATLKCYPIPRHDTVYWYQQGPGQDPQFLISFYEKMQSDKGSIPDRFSAQQFSDYHSELNMSSLELGDSALYFCASSPAGDQETQYFGPGTRLLVL.

Of note for this clone: The same CDR3 can be traced to other DNA sequences in this sample. This chain connects TRBV9 to TRBJ1-1; D is unresolved. The V gene's germline CDR1 is SGDLS and CDR2 YYNGEE. There are 14 residues in the CDR3. V lost 0 bases to trimming and J lost 1 base, with 7 bases between them. The CDR3, as DNA: TGTGCCAGCAGCGTAGATGGGAGGAACACTGAAGCTTTCTTT. It encodes CASSVDGRNTEAFF.

For this clone: Distinct nucleotide sequences in the sample also encode this CDR3. The genes are TRBV5-5 and TRBJ2-7; 10 bases align to TRBD1. The CDR3 length is 14 residues. From germline, CDR1 is SGHKS and CDR2 YYEKEE (reference sequence). J gave up 2 bases and V 3 bases, and 2 bases lay outside the gene matches. This CDR3 is CASSWDRGPYEQYF. CDR3 DNA sequence: TGTGCCAGCAGCTGGGACAGGGGCCCCTACGAGCAGTACTTC.

The chain joins TRBV4-1 to TRBJ1-2; tentatively, D is TRBD1 (6 bases). The CDR3 is made up of 13 amino acids. V was shortened by 5 bases and J by 6 bases, with 13 bases between the two germline ends. Germline CDR1 reads MGHRA; CDR2 reads YSYEKL. Here the CDR3 reads CASSFRTANGYTF. CDR3 nucleotides: TGCGCCAGCAGCTTCCGGACAGCAAATGGCTACACCTTC.

This chain connects TRBV7-6 to TRBJ2-7, with D possibly TRBD2 on 6 matching bases. The germline CDR1 and CDR2 sequences are SGHVS and FNYEAQ. V was cut by 6 bases and J by 4 bases, with 10 bases left in between. The CDR3 spans 12 residues. The CDR3 region has the DNA TGTGCCAGCAGTCCTGCGGGGTACGAGCAGTACTTC. Its protein is CASSPAGYEQYF.

This clone has only one observation. The chain uses TRBV19 and TRBJ2-1, with D unclear. CDR1 and CDR2 from the germline V gene are LNHDA and SQIVND (reference sequence). This CDR3 is 14 amino acids long. Trimming stripped 5 bases from V and 4 bases from J, with 12 bases between. This CDR3 reads CASSSGSPYNEQFF. CDR3 sequence (DNA): TGTGCCAGTAGTTCCGGTAGCCCATACAATGAGCAGTTCTTC.

The V call is TRBV28, the J call TRBJ1-1; D not certain. Trimming cost V 6 bases and J 5 bases, with 13 bases left between them. The CDR3 runs 13 residues. Germline assignment: CDR1 MDHEN and CDR2 SYDVKM. This chain's CDR3 is CASRAMGKTEAFF. The CDR3 nucleotides are TGTGCCAGCAGAGCCATGGGAAAAACTGAAGCTTTCTTT.

The rearrangement links TRBV28 to TRBJ2-3; 9 bases agree with TRBD2. Germline V gene sequence: CDR1 MDHEN, CDR2 SYDVKM. The ends lost 1 base at V and 5 bases at J; junction bases unmatched: 7. The CDR3 runs to 16 residues. The CDR3 spells CASSLLAGGRGDTQYF. Here the CDR3 DNA reads TGTGCCAGCAGTTTATTGGCGGGAGGGCGGGGAGATACGCAGTATTTT.

This chain connects TRBV29-1 to TRBJ2-1; the match to TRBD2 covers 11 bases. Germline V lookup: CDR1 SQVTM, CDR2 ANQGSEA. With 7 bases clipped from V and 6 bases from J, the junction kept 8 bases outside the gene matches. The CDR3 totals 14 residues. The CDR3 region has the DNA TGCAGCGGCCTGTTTAGCGGGAGGGGCAATGAGCAGTTCTTC. Residues: CSGLFSGRGNEQFF.

The chain recombines TRBV9 with TRBJ2-1, with D perhaps TRBD2 (5 bases). Trimming removed 2 bases from V and 5 bases from J, with 14 bases in between. CDR3 length equals 15 residues. In germline, CDR1 is SGDLS, CDR2 YYNGEE. For the CDR3, the DNA is TGTGCCAGCAGCGTCCCTGAGGGCCTACACAATGAGCAGTTCTTC. As protein: CASSVPEGLHNEQFF.